One and the same sample provided the 31 T cell receptor beta chains below, sequenced in a study of T cells after yellow fever vaccination. TCRdb used MiXCR to reprocess the 5' RACE reads, holding one entry per CDR3 protein. The sample has hundreds of thousands of distinct CDR3 sequences, roughly an eighth seen once. The source material was PBMCs, sampled on the day of the yellow fever booster vaccination. These receptors came from a man aged 25 to 40 who received the YFV17D yellow fever vaccine.

This clonotype was observed many times. The chain combines TRBV4-2 with TRBJ2-7; perhaps TRBD2 as D (5 bases). Germline V gene lookup returns CDR1 LGHNA and CDR2 YNFKEQ. The CDR3 has 14 residues. Trimming left V 1 base short and J 2 bases short, with 9 bases between. The CDR3 DNA follows: TGTGCCAGCAGCCAAGGAACGGGAACCTACGAGCAGTACTTC. Encoded protein: CASSQGTGTYEQYF.

The V gene is TRBV7-2, the J gene TRBJ1-3, with unresolved D. Germline lookup yields CDR1 SGHTA and CDR2 FQGNSA. Trimming pared 5 bases from V and 3 bases from J, leaving 11 bases between. CDR3 size: 14 residues. CDR3 in amino acids: CASSPTWDGNTIYF. CDR3 in DNA: TGTGCCAGCAGCCCGACCTGGGATGGAAACACCATATATTTT.

This clonotype has at least ten counts. CDR3 amino acids: CSARDDQETQYF. The CDR3 bases are TGCAGTGCTAGAGATGACCAAGAGACCCAGTACTTC. V is TRBV20-1 and J is TRBJ2-5, with no clear D. The V gene lost 0 bases and the J gene lost 0 bases, with 2 bases spanning the gap. This CDR3 is 12 amino acids long. Germline lookup yields CDR1 DFQATT and CDR2 SNEGSKA (reference sequence).

V usage is TRBV7-2 and J usage is TRBJ2-1; D is uncertain. The CDR3 is 14 residues long. The germline V and J ends were trimmed by 7 bases and 1 base, with 11 bases remaining between them. Per germline, CDR1 SGHTA and CDR2 FQGNSA. CDR3 residues: CASTLLPSYNEQFF. CDR3 DNA: TGTGCCAGCACCCTCTTGCCGTCCTACAATGAGCAGTTCTTC.

The chain employs TRBV7-8 and TRBJ2-1, with D perhaps TRBD1 (6 bases). V shed 1 base and J shed 6 bases, with 13 bases lying between them. Germline V CDR1 and CDR2: SGHVS, FQNEAQ. This CDR3 is built from 15 residues. CDR3 nucleotide sequence: TGTGCCAGCAGCTTAGAGGGGGTTTGGATCAATGAGCAGTTCTTC. Its translation: CASSLEGVWINEQFF.

The gene calls are TRBV7-6 and TRBJ2-2; 9 nucleotides line up with TRBD2. CDR3 length: 17 amino acids. The V gene's germline CDR1 is SGHVS and CDR2 FNYEAQ. The trim removed 3 bases at V and 5 bases at J, leaving 10 bases unmatched. CDR3 coding DNA: TGTGCCAGCAGCTTCAGCGTGGTAGCGGGAGAAACCGGGGAGCTGTTTTTT. This encodes CASSFSVVAGETGELFF. Variable domain in full (rest from reference TRBV7-6 and TRBJ2-2): GAGVSQSPRYKVTKRGQDVALRCDPISGHVSLYWYRQALGQGPEFLTYFNYEAQQDKSGLPNDRFSAERPEGSISTLTIQRTEQRDSAMYRCASSFSVVAGETGELFFGEGSRLTVL.

There are a few counts of this clonotype. This chain links TRBV5-1 with TRBJ2-1, with 9 bases that match TRBD2. Per the germline V gene, CDR1 is SGHRS and CDR2 is YFSETQ. Trimming removed 5 bases from V and 5 bases from J; junction bases left unmatched: 5. The CDR3 spans 14 residues. The CDR3 region is CASSAGGLNNEQFF. Written as DNA, the CDR3 is TGCGCCAGCAGTGCGGGAGGGCTCAACAATGAGCAGTTCTTC.

This clonotype has only a few counts. This chain connects TRBV5-1 to TRBJ2-2; D may be TRBD1 (5 bases). The CDR3 spans 18 residues. CDR1 is SGHRS and CDR2 is YFSETQ in the germline V gene. V was pared by 5 bases and J by 1 base, with 21 bases between. CDR3 nucleotide sequence: TGCGCCAGCAGGGAAGTTTATAGGGGATCAATGAACACCGGGGAGCTGTTTTTT. It encodes CASREVYRGSMNTGELFF. Full variable domain (rest looked up from reference TRBV5-1 and TRBJ2-2): KAGVTQTPRYLIKTRGQQVTLSCSPISGHRSVSWYQQTPGQGLQFLFEYFSETQRNKGNFPGRFSGRQFSNSRSEMNVSTLELGDSALYLCASREVYRGSMNTGELFFGEGSRLTVL.

V is TRBV18 and J is TRBJ2-7; D gene unclear. Germline values: CDR1 KGHSH, CDR2 LQKENI. With 6 bases removed from V and 5 bases from J, the gap between germline ends came to 17 bases. The CDR3 sequence is 14 residues long. The chain's CDR3 is CASSIGRQSDEQYF. In DNA form, the CDR3 reads TGTGCCAGCTCTATTGGGCGCCAGAGCGACGAGCAGTACTTC.

This chain uses TRBV5-1 with TRBJ2-2; D might be TRBD1 (6 bases). Germline loops: CDR1 SGHRS, CDR2 YFSETQ. The ends were cut back, 2 bases at V and 7 bases at J, with 21 bases in the middle. CDR3 length: 17 residues. In nucleotides, the CDR3 is TGCGCCAGCAGCTTCCCTTCCGAGGGGGATCAGGGCGGGGAGCTGTTTTTT. Translation: CASSFPSEGDQGGELFF. The variable domain in full, with the rest retrieved from reference TRBV5-1 and TRBJ2-2, is KAGVTQTPRYLIKTRGQQVTLSCSPISGHRSVSWYQQTPGQGLQFLFEYFSETQRNKGNFPGRFSGRQFSNSRSEMNVSTLELGDSALYLCASSFPSEGDQGGELFFGEGSRLTVL.

The V gene is TRBV12-3 or TRBV12-4, the J gene TRBJ2-1, with D unresolved. The CDR3 loop spans 16 amino acids. Between the trimmed V and J ends, which lost 0 bases and 6 bases, there was a span of 15 bases. Written as DNA, the CDR3 is TGTGCCAGCAGTTTAGCAGGGCCCCTAAGGATCAATGAGCAGTTCTTC. Its translation is CASSLAGPLRINEQFF.

This clonotype was seen only a few times. The genes are TRBV6-1 and TRBJ2-7, with 7 bases lining up with TRBD1. This CDR3 is built from 14 residues. J was trimmed by 0 bases and V by 10 bases; bases with no gene match: 9. Germline V gives CDR1 MNHNS, CDR2 SASEGT. DNA of the CDR3: TGTGCCACCAGGAAACAGGGGAGCTCCTACGAGCAGTACTTC. It is translated as CATRKQGSSYEQYF.

This clonotype was seen a few times. This chain links TRBV12-3 or TRBV12-4 with TRBJ2-7, with 14 bases aligning to TRBD2. This CDR3 is built from 14 residues. V lost 6 bases to trimming and J lost 6 bases; unmatched junction nucleotides: 4. This chain's CDR3 is CASRRLAGGPEQYF. The CDR3 DNA reads as TGTGCCAGCAGAAGACTAGCGGGAGGGCCCGAGCAGTACTTC.

J is TRBJ2-5 and V is TRBV29-1, with TRBD1 matching over 7 bases. Trimming removed 5 bases from V and 4 bases from J; junction bases left unmatched: 7. CDR1 and CDR2 (germline): SQVTM, ANQGSEA. This CDR3 has 13 amino acids. In nucleotides, the CDR3 is TGCAGCGTTTCGACAGGGATTGGAGAGACCCAGTACTTC. It is translated as CSVSTGIGETQYF. Full variable domain (remainder filled in from reference TRBV29-1 and TRBJ2-5): SAVISQKPSRDICQRGTSLTIQCQVDSQVTMMFWYRQQPGQSLTLIATANQGSEATYESGFVIDKFPISRPNLTFSTLTVSNMSPEDSSIYLCSVSTGIGETQYFGPGTRLLVL.

The chain combines TRBV4-2 with TRBJ2-4, with D unclear. Deletions cut 1 base from V and 1 base from J, with 11 bases between. This CDR3 comprises 16 residues. Germline CDR1 reads LGHNA; CDR2 reads YNFKEQ. The CDR3 sequence: CASSQVRLLAKNIQYF. CDR3 coding DNA: TGTGCCAGCAGCCAAGTTCGGCTTTTGGCCAAAAACATTCAGTACTTC.

The chain links TRBV7-8 to TRBJ2-7, with D possibly matching TRBD2 (5 bases). V lost 5 bases and J lost 5, with 25 bases in between. This CDR3 has 17 residues. CDR1 is SGHVS, CDR2 FQNEAQ, per germline. CDR3 nucleotides: TGTGCCAGCAGCAAAGAGGCGGCCTGGGAGTACCATCACGAGCAGTACTTC. Its translation: CASSKEAAWEYHHEQYF.

This clonotype was recorded a few times. This chain joins TRBV4-3 and TRBJ2-7; D unclear. Looked up from germline, CDR1 is LGHNA and CDR2 is YSLEER. This CDR3 is 17 amino acids long. Trimming took off 1 base at V and 2 bases at J, with 18 bases between the two ends. CDR3 DNA: TGCGCCAGCAGCCAAGTCCGTTCTATGGCAGTTACCTACGAGCAGTACTTC. Its translation: CASSQVRSMAVTYEQYF.

This clonotype was counted a few times. The chain has TRBV20-1 and TRBJ2-5; D is undetermined. Germline V gene lookup returns CDR1 DFQATT and CDR2 SNEGSKA (reference sequence). The CDR3 runs to 11 residues. The germline V and J ends were trimmed by 7 bases and 4 bases, with 10 bases remaining between them. The CDR3 protein is CSGFAVETQYF. The CDR3 DNA sequence: TGCAGTGGATTCGCGGTAGAGACCCAGTACTTC.

V is TRBV20-1 and J is TRBJ2-2, with D unclear. V gave up 6 bases and J gave up 0 bases, with 11 bases separating them. This CDR3 contains 14 residues. Germline CDR1 reads DFQATT; CDR2 reads SNEGSKA (reference sequence). This CDR3 is CSAIFQTNTGELFF. CDR3 nucleotides: TGCAGTGCAATTTTCCAAACGAACACCGGGGAGCTGTTTTTT.

This clonotype was picked up a small number of times. The rearrangement joins TRBV7-6 to TRBJ2-3, with TRBD2 matching over 14 bases. The CDR3 runs to 18 residues. Trimming took 5 bases from V and 2 from J; bases not matched to a gene: 9. Looked up from germline, CDR1 is SGHVS and CDR2 is FNYEAQ. This chain's CDR3 is CASSLSGGLAGVTDTQYF. CDR3 sequence (DNA): TGTGCCAGCAGCCTTTCGGGGGGACTAGCGGGAGTCACAGATACGCAGTATTTT.

The genes are TRBV27 and TRBJ2-3; D may be TRBD1 or TRBD2 (5 bases each). Germline CDR1 reads MNHEY; CDR2 reads SMNVEV (reference sequence). CDR3 length equals 15 residues. Trimming pared 7 bases from V and 3 bases from J, leaving 17 bases between. CDR3 coding DNA: TGTGCCAGCACTCCCCTAAGAGGGGTGACAGATACGCAGTATTTT. Its protein product is CASTPLRGVTDTQYF.

Here the CDR3 reads CASRSGLAGATDTQYF. CDR3 bases: TGCGCCAGCAGGAGTGGACTAGCGGGAGCAACAGATACGCAGTATTTT. The chain has TRBV5-1 and TRBJ2-3; 13 bases match TRBD2. The junction had 6 bases not matched to a gene; V was cut back by 5 bases and J by 3 bases. This CDR3 is built from 16 residues. The V gene's germline CDR1 is SGHRS and CDR2 YFSETQ.

This chain joins TRBV6-5 and TRBJ2-2, with D unresolved. Germline values: CDR1 MNHEY, CDR2 SVGAGI. The CDR3 extends over 12 amino acids. With 8 bases removed from V and 6 bases from J, the gap between germline ends came to 10 bases. The CDR3 region is CASHTGSGELFF. CDR3 DNA sequence: TGTGCCAGCCATACTGGGTCCGGGGAGCTGTTTTTT.

The rearrangement links TRBV5-6 to TRBJ2-1; no definite D call. Germline lookup yields CDR1 SGHDT and CDR2 YYEEEE. The ends were cut back, 2 bases at V and 6 bases at J, with 6 bases in the middle. The CDR3 totals 12 residues. The CDR3 DNA reads TGTGCCAGCAGCTTTCTAACCAATGAGCAGTTCTTC. Its protein is CASSFLTNEQFF.

The chain uses TRBV28 and TRBJ2-5, with 8 bases lining up with TRBD1. The germline CDR1 and CDR2 sequences are MDHEN and SYDVKM. With V trimmed by 5 bases and J by 4 bases, 12 bases remained unmatched. The CDR3 covers 16 residues. The CDR3 DNA reads TGTGCCAGCAGTGAGATACAGGGGGTTAGGGGAGAGACCCAGTACTTC. Residues: CASSEIQGVRGETQYF.

This clonotype appeared a few times. This chain joins TRBV6-1 and TRBJ2-5; TRBD1 might be the D (6 bases). This CDR3 is built from 13 residues. V was clipped by 6 bases and J by 3 bases, with 11 bases between them. Germline assignment: CDR1 MNHNS and CDR2 SASEGT. CDR3 residues: CASSRGLKETQYF. The CDR3 DNA follows: TGTGCCAGCAGCAGGGGCCTTAAAGAGACCCAGTACTTC.

The J gene is TRBJ2-1, the V gene TRBV19; D unclear. Germline-derived CDR1 and CDR2 are LNHDA and SQIVND (reference sequence). Trimming took off 3 bases at V and 4 bases at J, with 1 base between the two ends. The CDR3 sequence is 11 residues long. The CDR3 coding sequence is TGTGCCAGTAGTATGTACAATGAGCAGTTCTTC. Protein: CASSMYNEQFF.

V is TRBV2 and J is TRBJ2-4, with TRBD2 matching over 13 bases. V was clipped by 7 bases and J by 0 bases; unmatched bases: 12. CDR1 is SNHLY and CDR2 is FYNNEI in the germline V gene. The CDR3 has 19 amino acids. In DNA, the CDR3 is TGTGCCAGCAACCCGGGACTAGCGGGATTCTGGGGAGCCAAAAACATTCAGTACTTC. This codes for CASNPGLAGFWGAKNIQYF. Looking up the rest from reference TRBV2 and TRBJ2-4 gives the full variable domain: EPEVTQTPSHQVTQMGQEVILRCVPISNHLYFYWYRQILGQKVEFLVSFYNNEISEKSEIFDDQFSVERPDGSNFTLKIRSTKLEDSAMYFCASNPGLAGFWGAKNIQYFGAGTRLSVL.

Concerning this clonotype itself: A read error may account for a junction end that differs from germline. The rearrangement links TRBV20-1 to TRBJ2-7; D gene uncertain. The CDR3 is 15 residues long. Germline V lookup: CDR1 DFQATT, CDR2 SNEGSKA (reference sequence). CDR3 in amino acids: CCAPDVKDPFHEQYF. CDR3 in DNA: TGCTGTGCCCCCGACGTCAAGGACCCTTTCCACGAGCAGTACTTC.

In nucleotides, the CDR3 is TGTGCCACCAGTCATAGCGGGTCTCACAATGAGCAGTTCTTC. Its protein product is CATSHSGSHNEQFF. The chain carries TRBV24-1 and TRBJ2-1; TRBD2 matches 7 bases. The junction had 6 bases not matched to a gene; V was cut back by 6 bases and J by 5 bases. CDR1 and CDR2 from the germline V gene are KGHDR and SFDVKD. CDR3 length: 14 amino acids.

There are a few counts of this clonotype. This chain connects TRBV4-3 to TRBJ2-1, with D maybe TRBD2 (6 bases). CDR3 size: 14 residues. The V end was cut by 2 bases, the J end by 10 bases, with 15 bases between. The germline CDR1 and CDR2 sequences are LGHNA and YSLEER. Here the CDR3 DNA reads TGCGCCAGCAGCCAATCCCTCCCGGGAGTCGAGCAGTTCTTC. Protein product: CASSQSLPGVEQFF.